This T cell receptor beta chain was captured by sequencing in a study of T cells in Graves' hyperthyroidism and ophthalmopathy. Whole-study context: The initial diagnosis was the point when peripheral blood was collected, ahead of any treatment.

Study results and caveats: Blood also showed most of the thyroid clonotypes that were expanded above 0.001. The model made its ophthalmopathy prediction, and onset followed a median about 6.8 months later.

Exclusions: uncontrolled infection, other autoimmune disease, pregnancy, lactation. Concerning this clonotype: Its antigen is still unknown.

The ends were cut back, 7 bases at V and 2 bases at J, with 7 bases in the middle. The CDR3 extends over 12 amino acids. CDR1 and CDR2 (germline): SEHNR, FQNEAQ (reference sequence). TCR beta CDR3 regions were amplified from RNA transcripts. TCR CDR3 regions were first amplified by RT-PCR with HTBI primers. TCRdb re-called the multiplex PCR reads with MiXCR, one entry per CDR3 protein. The sample carries fewer than 350,000 distinct CDR3 sequences, about 13% recorded once. The source material was blood. The chain links TRBV7-9 to TRBJ2-3; D ambiguous. The sequence derives from a woman aged 40 to 50 with Graves' hyperthyroidism. The CDR3 nucleotides are TGTGCCAGCACCCCCGACACAGATACGCAGTATTTT. This codes for CASTPDTDTQYF.